This TCR beta chain was profiled in a study of T cells in localized non-small cell lung cancer. General observations from the study: Of the top 100 tumor clones, median roughly 53 were in adjacent lung, more than 25 among its top 100. The greatest T cell clonality was found in uninvolved adjacent lung (higher than in tumor). There was an association of higher blood T cell density with longer overall survival. Sequence data derive from only one tumor region, so heterogeneity remains possible.

This table comes from immunoSEQ multiplex PCR, and its TCRdb copy is limited to in-frame clones, with some not included. The data hold roughly 32,000 clones, with around 90% observed a single time. With respect to this clone: Antigen specificity is unknown.

This TCR was sampled from a woman aged 40 to 75 with stage III lung adenocarcinoma. The sample consisted of peripheral blood mononuclear cells, taken before any cancer treatment.

The CDR3 nucleotides are TGTGCCAGCAGCTTAGTGTACTCCCAGCCTCCACTCTACGAGCAGTACTTC. Protein: CASSLVYSQPPLYEQYF. The rearrangement links TRBV11-2 to TRBJ2-7; D uncertain. The germline gives CDR1 SGHAT, CDR2 FQNNGV. This CDR3 is 17 amino acids long. V was pared by 1 base and J by 3 bases, with 19 bases between.